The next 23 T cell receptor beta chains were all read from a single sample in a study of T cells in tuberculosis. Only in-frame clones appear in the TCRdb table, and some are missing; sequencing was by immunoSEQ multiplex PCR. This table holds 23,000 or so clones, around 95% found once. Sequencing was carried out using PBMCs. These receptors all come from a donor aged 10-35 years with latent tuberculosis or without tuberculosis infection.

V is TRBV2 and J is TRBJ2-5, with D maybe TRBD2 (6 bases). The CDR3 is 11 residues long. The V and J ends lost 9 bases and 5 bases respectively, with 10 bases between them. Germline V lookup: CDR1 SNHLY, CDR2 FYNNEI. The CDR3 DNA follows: TGTGCCAGTAGACGGGAGGAGACCCAGTACTTC. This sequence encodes CASRREETQYF.

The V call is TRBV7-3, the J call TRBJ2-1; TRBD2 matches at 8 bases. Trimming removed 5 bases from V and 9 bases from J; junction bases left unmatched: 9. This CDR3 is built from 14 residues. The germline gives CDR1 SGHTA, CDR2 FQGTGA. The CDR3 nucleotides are TGTGCCAGCAGCCAAGCGGGGGTTAGAAGTGAGCAGTTCTTC. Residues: CASSQAGVRSEQFF.

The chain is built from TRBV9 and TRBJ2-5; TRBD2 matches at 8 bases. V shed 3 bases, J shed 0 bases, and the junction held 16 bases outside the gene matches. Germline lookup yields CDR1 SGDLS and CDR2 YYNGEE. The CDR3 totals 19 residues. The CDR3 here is CASSAPGGGSLKYQETQYF. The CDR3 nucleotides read TGTGCCAGCAGCGCCCCCGGCGGGGGGTCCCTCAAGTACCAAGAGACCCAGTACTTC.

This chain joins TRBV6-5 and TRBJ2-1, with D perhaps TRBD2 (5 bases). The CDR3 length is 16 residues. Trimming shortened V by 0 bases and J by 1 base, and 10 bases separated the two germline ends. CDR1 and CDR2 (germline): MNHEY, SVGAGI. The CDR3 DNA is TGTGCCAGCAGTTACTCGAGTCGGGGATCCTACAATGAGCAGTTCTTC. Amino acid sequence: CASSYSSRGSYNEQFF.

CDR3 in amino acids: CASSLVPTPGTEAFF. Written as DNA, the CDR3 is TGTGCCAGCAGCTTAGTTCCGACACCCGGTACTGAAGCTTTCTTT. This sequence joins TRBV7-6 and TRBJ1-1; no definite D call. The CDR3 consists of 15 residues. CDR1 and CDR2 from the germline V gene are SGHVS and FNYEAQ. Trimming cost V 1 base and J 5 bases, with 14 bases left between them.

CDR3 nucleotides: TGTGCCAGCAGGCTACAGGGGAAGAACACTGAAGCTTTCTTT. Translating it yields CASRLQGKNTEAFF. The chain couples TRBV6-6 to TRBJ1-1, with 7 bases that match TRBD1. The CDR3 runs to 14 residues. V was clipped by 6 bases and J by 1 base; unmatched bases: 5. Germline CDR1 reads MNHNY; CDR2 reads SVGAGI (reference sequence).

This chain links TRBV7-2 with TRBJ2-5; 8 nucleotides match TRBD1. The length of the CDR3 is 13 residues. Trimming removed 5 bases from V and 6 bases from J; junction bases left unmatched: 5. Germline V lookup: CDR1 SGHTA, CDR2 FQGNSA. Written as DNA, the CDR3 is TGTGCCAGCAGCCTCCGACAGGGGCAGACCCAGTACTTC. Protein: CASSLRQGQTQYF.

CDR3 nucleotide sequence: TGTGCCAGCAGACCCGGGGCGGGGGGTCCTGAAGCTTTCTTT. It specifies CASRPGAGGPEAFF. The V and J genes are TRBV2 and TRBJ1-1; possible D gene TRBD1, 5 bases. V was pared by 6 bases and J by 6 bases, with 17 bases between. The V gene's germline CDR1 is SNHLY and CDR2 FYNNEI. This CDR3 comprises 14 residues. The whole variable domain, filled in from reference TRBV2 and TRBJ1-1, reads EPEVTQTPSHQVTQMGQEVILRCVPISNHLYFYWYRQILGQKVEFLVSFYNNEISEKSEIFDDQFSVERPDGSNFTLKIRSTKLEDSAMYFCASRPGAGGPEAFFGQGTRLTVV.

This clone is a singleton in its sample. The CDR3 DNA sequence: TGTGCCAGCAGTTACTCCCGGACAGGGGGCACCTATGGCTACACCTTC. It codes for CASSYSRTGGTYGYTF. The chain recombines TRBV6-5 with TRBJ1-2; 11 bases match TRBD1. The germline V gene has CDR1 MNHEY and CDR2 SVGAGI. The CDR3 loop spans 16 amino acids. The V gene end was trimmed by 0 bases and the J gene end by 4 bases; junction bases not matched to a gene: 4.

The CDR3 DNA is TGTGCCAGCAGGGCAGGGAATAATGAGCAGTTCTTC. Translation: CASRAGNNEQFF. The genes are TRBV6-5 and TRBJ2-1, with a tentative D call TRBD1 (5 bases). V lost 6 bases and J 7 bases, leaving 10 bases between the germline ends. This CDR3 contains 12 residues. CDR1 is MNHEY, CDR2 SVGAGI, per germline.

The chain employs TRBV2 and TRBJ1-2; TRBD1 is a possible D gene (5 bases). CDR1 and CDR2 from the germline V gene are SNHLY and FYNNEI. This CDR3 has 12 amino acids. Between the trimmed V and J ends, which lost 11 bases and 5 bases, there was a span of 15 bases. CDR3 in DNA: TGTGCCTACCCTCAGGGCTGGTATGGCTACACCTTC. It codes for CAYPQGWYGYTF.

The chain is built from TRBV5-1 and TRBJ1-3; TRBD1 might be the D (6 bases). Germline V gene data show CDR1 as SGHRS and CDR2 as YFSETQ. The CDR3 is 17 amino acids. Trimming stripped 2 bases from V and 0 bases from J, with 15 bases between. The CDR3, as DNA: TGCGCCAGCAGCTTTTCCGGCCGGACAGACTCTGGAAACACCATATATTTT. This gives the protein CASSFSGRTDSGNTIYF. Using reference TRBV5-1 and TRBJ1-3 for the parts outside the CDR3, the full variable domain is KAGVTQTPRYLIKTRGQQVTLSCSPISGHRSVSWYQQTPGQGLQFLFEYFSETQRNKGNFPGRFSGRQFSNSRSEMNVSTLELGDSALYLCASSFSGRTDSGNTIYFGEGSWLTVV.

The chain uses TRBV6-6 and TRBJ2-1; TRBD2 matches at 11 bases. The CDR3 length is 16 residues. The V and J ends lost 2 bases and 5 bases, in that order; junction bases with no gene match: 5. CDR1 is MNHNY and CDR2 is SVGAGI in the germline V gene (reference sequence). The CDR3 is CASSYVSGGVNNEQFF. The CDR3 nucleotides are TGTGCCAGCAGTTACGTTAGCGGGGGGGTCAACAATGAGCAGTTCTTC.

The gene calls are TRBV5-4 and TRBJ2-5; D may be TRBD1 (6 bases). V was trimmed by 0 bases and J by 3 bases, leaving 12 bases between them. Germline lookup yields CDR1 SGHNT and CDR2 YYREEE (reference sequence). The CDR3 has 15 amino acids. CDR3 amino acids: CASSLGTGREETQYF. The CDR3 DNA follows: TGTGCCAGCAGCTTGGGCACAGGGCGGGAAGAGACCCAGTACTTC.

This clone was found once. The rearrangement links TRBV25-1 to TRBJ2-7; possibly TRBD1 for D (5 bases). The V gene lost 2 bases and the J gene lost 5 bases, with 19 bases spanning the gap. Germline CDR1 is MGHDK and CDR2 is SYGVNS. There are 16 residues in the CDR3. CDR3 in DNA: TGTGCCAGCAGTGAAAGGGGCTATTTGGGGCCACACGAGCAGTACTTC. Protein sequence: CASSERGYLGPHEQYF.

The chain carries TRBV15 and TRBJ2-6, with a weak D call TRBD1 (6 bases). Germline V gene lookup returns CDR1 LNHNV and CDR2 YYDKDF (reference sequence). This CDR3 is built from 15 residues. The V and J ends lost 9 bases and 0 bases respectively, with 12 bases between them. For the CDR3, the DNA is TGTGCCACTTGGGACACCTACTCTGGGGCCAACGTCCTGACTTTC. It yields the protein CATWDTYSGANVLTF.

The DNA of the CDR3 is TGTGCCAGCAGTGGGGCGGGGGACAGGCCTAATGAAAAACTGTTTTTT. Protein sequence: CASSGAGDRPNEKLFF. The J gene is TRBJ1-4, the V gene TRBV25-1; TRBD1 agrees at 8 bases. V shed 4 bases, J shed 3 bases, and the junction held 7 bases outside the gene matches. The CDR3 length is 16 residues. Germline loops: CDR1 MGHDK, CDR2 SYGVNS.

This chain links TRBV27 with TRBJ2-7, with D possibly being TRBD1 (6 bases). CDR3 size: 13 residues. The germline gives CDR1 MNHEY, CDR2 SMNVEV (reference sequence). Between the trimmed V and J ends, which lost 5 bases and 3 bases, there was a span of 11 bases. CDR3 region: CASSPGQNYEQYV. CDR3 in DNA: TGTGCCAGCAGTCCCGGACAGAACTACGAGCAGTACGTC.

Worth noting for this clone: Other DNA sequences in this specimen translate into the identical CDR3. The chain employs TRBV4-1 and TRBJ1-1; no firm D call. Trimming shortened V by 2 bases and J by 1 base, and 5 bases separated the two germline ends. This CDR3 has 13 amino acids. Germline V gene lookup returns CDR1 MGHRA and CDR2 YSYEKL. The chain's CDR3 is CASSQSGNTEAFF. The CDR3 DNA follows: TGCGCCAGCAGCCAATCGGGGAACACTGAAGCTTTCTTT.

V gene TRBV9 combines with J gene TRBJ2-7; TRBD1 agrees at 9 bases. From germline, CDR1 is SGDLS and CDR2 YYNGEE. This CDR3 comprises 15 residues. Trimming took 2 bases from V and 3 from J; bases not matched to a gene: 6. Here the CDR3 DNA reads TGTGCCAGCAGCGTGGGGACAGGGTTGGTCTACGAGCAGTACTTC. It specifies CASSVGTGLVYEQYF.

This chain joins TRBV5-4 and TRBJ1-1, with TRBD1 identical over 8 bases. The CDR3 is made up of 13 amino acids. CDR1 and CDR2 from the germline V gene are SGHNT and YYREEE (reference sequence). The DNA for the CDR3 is TGTGCTACAGGGGGGGGCATGAACACTGAAGCTTTCTTT. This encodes CATGGGMNTEAFF.

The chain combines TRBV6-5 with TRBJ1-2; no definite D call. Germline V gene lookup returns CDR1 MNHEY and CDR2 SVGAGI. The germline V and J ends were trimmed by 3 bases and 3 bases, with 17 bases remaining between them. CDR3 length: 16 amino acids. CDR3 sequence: CASSYFAGSADYGYTF. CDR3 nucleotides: TGTGCCAGCAGTTATTTTGCGGGTTCAGCTGACTATGGCTACACCTTC.

The CDR3 protein is CASSELRGNTGELFF. CDR3 DNA sequence: TGTGCCAGCAGTGAACTCAGGGGAAACACCGGGGAGCTGTTTTTT. The rearrangement joins TRBV25-1 to TRBJ2-2; TRBD1 is a possible D gene (6 bases). The CDR3 has 15 residues. V lost 2 bases and J 2 bases, leaving 9 bases between the germline ends. Germline assignment: CDR1 MGHDK and CDR2 SYGVNS.